The sequence of this T cell receptor beta chain was determined in a study of shared clonotypes between healthy human individuals. Study as a whole: The study used three CD4 naive, three CD4 memory, two CD8 naive and one CD8 memory plate per donor.

The CDR3 length is 13 residues. Trimming took 2 bases from V and 4 from J, leaving 10 bases between them. CDR1 and CDR2 (germline): SGHRS, YFSETQ. Some clones are missing from TCRdb's copy, which holds only in-frame ones; the method was immunoSEQ multiplex PCR. The table has over a million clones, about four fifths seen once. The clonotype was recovered from a man aged 18 to 30 in good health. Some clones in this sample may be carry-over from other donors' samples. V and J are TRBV5-1 and TRBJ2-7; D not resolved. The sample comprised memory CD4+ T cells from PBMCs. Subset meaning: CD45RA-negative fraction. Here the CDR3 DNA reads TGCGCCAGCAGCTTAAACTCACCGTACGAGCAGTACTTC. Amino acid sequence: CASSLNSPYEQYF.